The source of this T cell receptor beta chain is a study of OX40 agonist ivuxolimab in advanced cancers. For the study at large: The patients received ivuxolimab by intravenous route every 2 weeks at 0.01 to 10 mg/kg. Overall study findings and caveats: Circulating CD4+ and CD8+ T cells showed clonal expansion by week 6 at 0.1 to 3.0 mg/kg. Some nonresponders additionally presented with little normalized T-cell clonal expansion.

In the case of this clone: The antigen remains undetermined. The junction departs from germline at one end; a sequencing error may be responsible. This specimen includes other DNA sequences encoding the same CDR3.

With autoimmune disease history or systemic immunosuppression, patients were excluded. CDR3 length equals 13 residues. This table comes from immunoSEQ multiplex PCR, and its TCRdb copy is limited to in-frame clones, with some not included. The sample has 80,000 to 100,000 clones; about 90% are singletons. This sequence joins TRBV6-7 and TRBJ1-1; 7 bases align to TRBD1. TRBV6-7 has ORF status, its function being uncertain. This clonotype was sampled from an adult with an advanced solid tumor such as melanoma, head and neck, liver or kidney cancer. Sequenced here: CD4+ or CD8+ T cells sorted from blood, sampled in a trial of the OX40 agonist ivuxolimab. CDR3 nucleotides: TGTGCCAGCGGAAAGACAGGGAACACTGAAGCCTTCTTT. Translation: CASGKTGNTEAFF.